The 13 T cell receptor beta chains in this list originate from one sample, sequenced in a study of blood T cells in healthy people across ages. PCR was performed a second time for about 7 to 12 cycles using a sample-barcoded 5' primer and a J-beta primer mix. In TCRdb, the 5' RACE reads were re-called with MiXCR into one record per CDR3 protein. Of 870,000 or so distinct CDR3 sequences detected, roughly 26% appear once; the ten largest clones hold 15% to 20%. The sample was blood. The receptors come from a woman of 80 years or more in good health.

This clonotype was counted between two and nine times. A single base separates this from a much larger clone, so it may be a read error. The chain employs TRBV10-3 and TRBJ2-7; perhaps TRBD1 as D (5 bases). This CDR3 is built from 14 residues. From germline, CDR1 is ENHRY and CDR2 SYGVKD. The V and J ends lost 7 bases and 3 bases respectively, with 16 bases between them. The CDR3 DNA sequence: TGTGCCATCAATGACATGGGGCCTAGCTACGAGCAGTACTTC. It specifies CAINDMGPSYEQYF.

With respect to this clonotype: A much more abundant neighbour one base away suggests this may be a read error. The chain has TRBV18 and TRBJ2-7; the D is unclear. This CDR3 has 14 residues. V was cut by 6 bases and J by 5 bases, with 17 bases left in between. CDR1 KGHSH and CDR2 LQKENI come from the germline V gene. CDR3 DNA: TGTGCCAGCTCCGCTACCATGAGGTTTAACGAGCAGTACTTC. Encoded protein: CASSATMRFNEQYF.

This clonotype was counted at least ten times. The chain recombines TRBV7-9 with TRBJ1-1, with a weak D call TRBD1 (6 bases). Trimming stripped 5 bases from V and 0 bases from J, with 19 bases between. This CDR3 is 17 amino acids long. Germline CDR1 and CDR2: SEHNR and FQNEAQ (reference sequence). CDR3 sequence reads: CASSRRGGLRMNTEAFF. The CDR3 DNA reads TGTGCCAGCAGCCGCCGGGGGGGCTTACGCATGAACACTGAAGCTTTCTTT.

On this clonotype itself: This may arise from a read error, as a much more abundant clone is one base away. V usage is TRBV3-1 and J usage is TRBJ2-1, with TRBD2 matching 9 bases. Losses at the gene ends were 4 bases for V and 13 bases for J; bases not matched to a gene: 17. Germline V lookup: CDR1 LGHDT, CDR2 YNNKEL (reference sequence). The CDR3 loop spans 16 amino acids. The CDR3 nucleotides are TGTGCCAGCAGCCTCGAGGGGCTAGCGGGGATGGAGACCCAGTTCTTC. Residues: CASSLEGLAGMETQFF.

This clonotype has ten or more counts. CDR3 coding DNA: TGTGCCAGCAGCGCGGGACTAGCGGGGGGGCTGACCCAGTACTTC. Translated, it gives CASSAGLAGGLTQYF. This sequence joins TRBV6-1 and TRBJ2-5; 16 bases line up with TRBD2. Per germline, CDR1 MNHNS and CDR2 SASEGT. The V segment lost 6 bases and the J segment 7 bases; nucleotides outside the gene matches: 5. The CDR3 is made up of 15 amino acids.

As DNA, the CDR3 is TGTGCCAGCAGTTTATTTGGCAGGGTCGACGGGCAGTACTTC. As protein: CASSLFGRVDGQYF. The genes are TRBV27 and TRBJ2-7; tentative D call: TRBD1 (5 bases). The CDR3 totals 14 residues. V dropped 1 base and J dropped 9 bases, with 16 bases sitting between them. The germline CDR1 and CDR2 sequences are MNHEY and SMNVEV (reference sequence).

This clonotype was counted only a few times. J is TRBJ1-5 and V is TRBV5-8, with a tentative D call TRBD1 (6 bases). Germline assignment: CDR1 SGHTS and CDR2 YDEGEE. The CDR3 length is 15 residues. V shed 5 bases and J shed 2 bases, with 14 bases lying between them. In DNA, the CDR3 is TGTGCCAGCAGGGCGTCGGGGGCGGGCAATCAGCCCCAGCATTTT. Amino acids: CASRASGAGNQPQHF.

The sample holds many counts of this clonotype. The gene calls are TRBV5-1 and TRBJ2-7, with 10 bases that match TRBD2. The better agreement between TRBJ2-5 and the DNA end casts doubt on the J call. CDR1 SGHRS and CDR2 YFSETQ come from the germline V gene. The CDR3 loop spans 16 amino acids. In DNA, the CDR3 is TGCGCCAGCAGCTTGAGCTGGAGCGGGGGGGGACAGACCCAGTACTTC. Amino acid sequence: CASSLSWSGGGQTQYF.

Many counts were recorded for this clonotype. The chain employs TRBV10-3 and TRBJ1-6; TRBD1 agrees at 7 bases. The CDR3 loop spans 15 amino acids. V gave up 8 bases and J gave up 7 bases; unmatched junction bases: 11. Germline values: CDR1 ENHRY, CDR2 SYGVKD. The CDR3 sequence is CAIGRRQGVNSPLHF. The CDR3 coding sequence is TGTGCCATCGGCCGTCGACAGGGCGTAAATTCACCCCTCCACTTT.

The sample holds many counts of this clonotype. The CDR3 nucleotides read TGTGCCAGCAGCCCCGACAGGGTAAAAGGCGAGCAGTACTTC. It encodes CASSPDRVKGEQYF. The chain combines TRBV7-2 with TRBJ2-7, with TRBD1 identical over 7 bases. This CDR3 is built from 14 residues. The J segment lost 6 bases and the V segment lost 5 bases, leaving 10 bases of the junction unmatched. Germline V gives CDR1 SGHTA, CDR2 FQGNSA.

The chain's CDR3 is CASSWTGSAEAFF. CDR3 coding DNA: TGTGCCAGCAGTTGGACAGGGAGCGCTGAAGCTTTCTTT. The V and J genes are TRBV6-1 and TRBJ1-1; TRBD1 agrees at 8 bases. CDR1 is MNHNS, CDR2 SASEGT, per germline. The CDR3 has 13 amino acids. V lost 5 bases to trimming and J lost 6 bases; unmatched junction nucleotides: 5.

This clonotype was counted between two and nine times. This may be a read error: a much more frequent sequence differs by one nucleotide. V gene TRBV12-3 or TRBV12-4 combines with J gene TRBJ2-1; D gene unclear. V was clipped by 3 bases and J by 13 bases, with 16 bases between them. The CDR3 covers 13 residues. CDR3 amino acids: CASSFSQQETQFF. In nucleotides, the CDR3 is TGTGCCAGCAGTTTTAGCCAACAAGAGACCCAGTTCTTC.

This clonotype was seen a single time. The germline gene is not matched at one end of the junction; a read error may be the cause. The genes are TRBV20-1 and TRBJ1-2, with 7 bases identical to TRBD1. There are 15 residues in the CDR3. CDR1 DFQATT and CDR2 SNEGSKA come from the germline V gene (reference sequence). The CDR3 reads CSARGAGQPNYGHTF. Written as DNA, the CDR3 is TGCAGTGCTAGAGGAGCGGGACAGCCGAACTATGGCCACACCTTC.